This T cell receptor beta chain was observed in a study of blood T cell repertoires in COVID-19. As for the study in general: The samples span acute and convalescent COVID-19 from the United States, Italy and Spain.

TCRdb's table, derived via immunoSEQ multiplex PCR, lists solely in-frame clones and lacks some. This sample has approximately 76,000 clones, with 88% found just once. CDR1 and CDR2 from the germline V gene are SNHLY and FYNNEI. Trimming at V came to 2 bases and at J to 6 bases, leaving 3 bases not matched to a gene. There are 13 residues in the CDR3. This TCR was recovered from a human donor in a cohort sampled during active COVID-19. The chain employs TRBV2 and TRBJ1-2; 7 bases match TRBD1. The specimen was peripheral blood. CDR3 nucleotides: TGTGCCAGCAGTGAAAACAGGGGCGATGGCTACACCTTC. Translated: CASSENRGDGYTF.